These 32 T cell receptor beta chains were all obtained from the same sample, sequenced in a study of T cell responses to AZD1222 COVID-19 vaccine. Using immunoSEQ multiplex PCR, the repertoire was profiled, and TCRdb retains in-frame clones only, with some absent. This sample has roughly 200,000 clones, with just over 90% found just once. The sequenced sample was peripheral blood, obtained on day 0 of MenACWY control vaccination. These receptor sequences come from an adult in good health.

The chain uses TRBV28 and TRBJ1-1, with D perhaps TRBD1 (5 bases). V was shortened by 3 bases and J by 6 bases, with 8 bases between the two germline ends. The CDR3 is 12 residues long. Germline V gene sequence: CDR1 MDHEN, CDR2 SYDVKM. CDR3 loop: CASSFRGAEAFF. The CDR3 DNA reads TGTGCCAGCAGTTTCAGAGGGGCTGAAGCTTTCTTT.

This chain uses TRBV5-4 with TRBJ2-7; the match to TRBD2 covers 7 bases. CDR1 SGHNT and CDR2 YYREEE come from the germline V gene (reference sequence). The CDR3 spans 16 residues. J was trimmed by 0 bases and V by 3 bases; bases with no gene match: 9. The CDR3 region is CASSSGGKRSSYEQYF. The CDR3 coding sequence is TGTGCCAGCAGCTCGGGGGGTAAGCGGAGCTCCTACGAGCAGTACTTC.

The CDR3 sequence is CASSFPRASGEQETQYF. CDR3 nucleotides: TGCGCCAGCAGCTTCCCTAGGGCCTCGGGAGAGCAAGAGACCCAGTACTTC. This sequence joins TRBV4-1 and TRBJ2-5, with TRBD2 as a possible D gene (6 bases). V lost 5 bases and J lost 2, with 21 bases in between. Germline V gives CDR1 MGHRA, CDR2 YSYEKL. This CDR3 is built from 17 residues.

The chain uses TRBV4-2 and TRBJ1-4; no clear D. V lost 0 bases and J lost 8, with 13 bases in between. The CDR3 length is 15 residues. Germline CDR1 LGHNA, CDR2 YNFKEQ. The CDR3 loop reads CASSQDLDPVEKLFF. CDR3 coding DNA: TGTGCCAGCAGCCAAGATTTGGACCCGGTAGAAAAACTGTTTTTT.

The table lists this clone with a count of one. The rearrangement uses TRBV30 and TRBJ1-1; 10 nucleotides line up with TRBD1. Germline CDR1 is GTSNPN and CDR2 is SVGIG (reference sequence). The V and J ends lost 4 bases and 6 bases, in that order; junction bases with no gene match: 5. The CDR3 is 13 residues long. CDR3 nucleotides: TGTGCCTGGACCCCCGGGACAGGGGCTGAAGCTTTCTTT. Amino acids: CAWTPGTGAEAFF.

The CDR3 sequence: CASSEPTGFYNSPLHF. The CDR3 bases are TGTGCCAGCAGTGAACCTACAGGGTTTTATAATTCACCCCTCCACTTT. The chain uses TRBV6-1 and TRBJ1-6, with D possibly being TRBD1 (6 bases). The CDR3 contains 16 residues. V lost 2 bases and J lost 4, with 12 bases in between. The germline V gene encodes CDR1 MNHNS and CDR2 SASEGT.

The chain recombines TRBV10-3 with TRBJ1-1; D gene uncertain. The CDR3 sequence is 14 residues long. V was trimmed by 6 bases and J by 0 bases, leaving 11 bases between them. CDR1 is ENHRY, CDR2 SYGVKD, per germline. The CDR3 is CAIRKDVLNTEAFF. The CDR3 DNA follows: TGTGCCATCAGGAAGGACGTCCTGAACACTGAAGCTTTCTTT.

The V call is TRBV9, the J call TRBJ1-2; D is unresolved. In germline, CDR1 is SGDLS, CDR2 YYNGEE. V was cut by 3 bases and J by 2 bases, with 14 bases left in between. The length of the CDR3 is 15 residues. CDR3 DNA sequence: TGTGCCAGCAGCGCCCAAGGCTCTCCCAACTATGGCTACACCTTC. This translates into CASSAQGSPNYGYTF.

This rearrangement joins TRBV28 to TRBJ1-5; D gene uncertain. V was trimmed by 6 bases and J by 0 bases, leaving 12 bases between them. The CDR3 sequence is 15 residues long. The V gene's germline CDR1 is MDHEN and CDR2 SYDVKM. CDR3 nucleotides: TGTGCCAGCAGATTGTCGGCGGTTAGCAATCAGCCCCAGCATTTT. As protein: CASRLSAVSNQPQHF.

The rearrangement joins TRBV18 to TRBJ2-1, with D tentatively TRBD1 (7 bases). Germline lookup yields CDR1 KGHSH and CDR2 LQKENI. This CDR3 is built from 14 residues. The germline V and J ends were trimmed by 3 bases and 7 bases, with 13 bases remaining between them. The DNA for the CDR3 is TGTGCCAGCTCACCCGCCCAGGGGGGTAATGAGCAGTTCTTC. It codes for CASSPAQGGNEQFF. Variable domain in full (rest from reference TRBV18 and TRBJ2-1): NAGVMQNPRHLVRRRGQEARLRCSPMKGHSHVYWYRQLPEEGLKFMVYLQKENIIDESGMPKERFSAEFPKEGPSILRIQQVVRGDSAAYFCASSPAQGGNEQFFGPGTRLTVL.

This chain joins TRBV9 and TRBJ2-3; no firm D call. This CDR3 is 14 amino acids long. Germline lookup yields CDR1 SGDLS and CDR2 YYNGEE. V was pared by 0 bases and J by 1 base, with 6 bases between. The CDR3 loop is CASSVDHGTDTQYF. The CDR3 region has the DNA TGTGCCAGCAGCGTAGATCACGGCACAGATACGCAGTATTTT.

The V gene is TRBV29-1, the J gene TRBJ1-4, with TRBD1 matching 9 bases. This CDR3 is 13 amino acids long. Germline lookup yields CDR1 SQVTM and CDR2 ANQGSEA. The ends lost 6 bases at V and 2 bases at J; junction bases unmatched: 1. This CDR3 is CSVTGGTNEKLFF. In nucleotides, the CDR3 is TGCAGCGTGACAGGGGGGACTAATGAAAAACTGTTTTTT.

CDR3 protein: CASSLGGTDHHYGYTF. CDR3 sequence (DNA): TGTGCCAGCAGCTTGGGAGGGACCGACCACCACTATGGCTACACCTTC. The J gene is TRBJ1-2, the V gene TRBV5-4, with D possibly matching TRBD1 (5 bases). V lost 0 bases to trimming and J lost 3 bases, with 15 bases between them. In germline, CDR1 is SGHNT, CDR2 YYREEE (reference sequence). This CDR3 has 16 residues.

CDR3 in amino acids: CASSRRAYEQYF. The CDR3 DNA is TGTGCCAGCAGCCGTCGGGCCTACGAGCAGTACTTC. The rearrangement links TRBV11-2 to TRBJ2-7, with unresolved D. The germline V and J ends were trimmed by 5 bases and 2 bases, with 7 bases remaining between them. The CDR3 is 12 amino acids. Germline V gives CDR1 SGHAT, CDR2 FQNNGV. The full variable domain, its missing parts supplied by reference TRBV11-2 and TRBJ2-7, is EAGVAQSPRYKIIEKRQSVAFWCNPISGHATLYWYQQILGQGPKLLIQFQNNGVVDDSQLPKDRFSAERLKGVDSTLKIQPAKLEDSAVYLCASSRRAYEQYFGPGTRLTVT.

The chain is built from TRBV28 and TRBJ1-5; D unclear. The CDR3 has 15 residues. V was cut by 6 bases and J by 1 base, with 13 bases left in between. Germline V CDR1 and CDR2: MDHEN, SYDVKM. The DNA for the CDR3 is TGTGCCAGCAGCCCAAACGGGGAAAGCAATCAGCCCCAGCATTTT. Encoded protein: CASSPNGESNQPQHF. Full variable domain (remainder filled in from reference TRBV28 and TRBJ1-5): DVKVTQSSRYLVKRTGEKVFLECVQDMDHENMFWYRQDPGLGLRLIYFSYDVKMKEKGDIPEGYSVSREKKERFSLILESASTNQTSMYLCASSPNGESNQPQHFGDGTRLSIL.

With respect to this clone: The sample carries other DNA sequences with the same CDR3. V is TRBV5-1 and J is TRBJ2-7; possible D gene TRBD1, 6 bases. V shed 0 bases and J shed 0 bases, with 7 bases lying between them. This CDR3 contains 14 residues. Per the germline V gene, CDR1 is SGHRS and CDR2 is YFSETQ. In DNA, the CDR3 is TGCGCCAGCAGCTTGGGACAGGACTCCTACGAGCAGTACTTC. Translation gives CASSLGQDSYEQYF.

The chain uses TRBV19 and TRBJ1-2; 12 nucleotides agree with TRBD1. The CDR3 covers 15 residues. Germline V gene lookup returns CDR1 LNHDA and CDR2 SQIVND (reference sequence). V shed 7 bases and J 3 bases; nucleotides not matched to a gene: 6. This CDR3 reads CASTGDRGRYYGYTF. The CDR3 region has the DNA TGTGCCAGTACCGGGGACAGGGGGCGCTACTATGGCTACACCTTC.

This CDR3 is CASSLSGVYGYTF. The DNA of the CDR3 is TGTGCCAGCAGTTTATCAGGAGTTTATGGCTACACCTTC. The rearrangement joins TRBV12-3 or TRBV12-4 to TRBJ1-2; D remains unclear. The V end was cut by 2 bases, the J end by 5 bases, with 9 bases between. The CDR3 consists of 13 residues.

This clone was seen only once. The chain uses TRBV5-5 and TRBJ2-7, with D hard to call. The V and J ends lost 4 bases and 4 bases respectively, with 15 bases between them. Germline V gene lookup returns CDR1 SGHKS and CDR2 YYEKEE (reference sequence). The CDR3 is 14 residues long. The CDR3 here is CASSPINQEYEQYF. The DNA for the CDR3 is TGTGCCAGCAGCCCGATCAACCAGGAGTACGAGCAGTACTTC.

V is TRBV4-2 and J is TRBJ1-3, with D perhaps TRBD1 (5 bases). Germline CDR1 and CDR2: LGHNA and YNFKEQ. The CDR3 runs 17 residues. Trimming took off 2 bases at V and 0 bases at J, with 14 bases between the two ends. The CDR3 protein is CASSQHSGTSSGNTIYF. The CDR3 DNA reads as TGTGCCAGCAGCCAACACTCCGGGACGAGCTCTGGAAACACCATATATTTT.

The rearrangement links TRBV28 to TRBJ1-2; D gene unclear. Trimming took off 4 bases at V and 2 bases at J, with 8 bases between the two ends. Germline CDR1 is MDHEN and CDR2 is SYDVKM. The CDR3 contains 13 residues. The CDR3: CASSSGLNYGYTF. The CDR3 coding sequence is TGTGCCAGCAGTTCGGGGTTGAACTATGGCTACACCTTC.

The chain is built from TRBV7-2 and TRBJ1-4; TRBD1 matches 8 bases. This CDR3 is built from 16 residues. CDR1 SGHTA and CDR2 FQGNSA come from the germline V gene. V was pared by 1 base and J by 3 bases, with 4 bases of the junction left unmatched. The CDR3 loop reads CASSLVQGASNEKLFF. The CDR3 DNA sequence: TGTGCCAGCAGCTTAGTCCAGGGGGCCTCTAATGAAAAACTGTTTTTT.

The chain uses TRBV2 and TRBJ1-1, with a possible D match to TRBD1 (5 bases). CDR1 SNHLY and CDR2 FYNNEI come from the germline V gene. The CDR3 totals 13 residues. The germline V and J ends were trimmed by 8 bases and 1 base, with 11 bases remaining between them. The CDR3 region is CASAGLTNTEAFF. The CDR3 bases are TGTGCCAGCGCGGGACTGACGAACACTGAAGCTTTCTTT.

V and J are TRBV5-6 and TRBJ1-2, with D unclear. Germline V gene sequence: CDR1 SGHDT, CDR2 YYEEEE. The CDR3 length is 13 residues. Trimming cost V 4 bases and J 0 bases, with 7 bases left between them. CDR3 DNA sequence: TGTGCCAGCAGCGAAGACACTAACTATGGCTACACCTTC. Protein: CASSEDTNYGYTF. Full variable domain (rest looked up from reference TRBV5-6 and TRBJ1-2): DAGVTQSPTHLIKTRGQQVTLRCSPKSGHDTVSWYQQALGQGPQFIFQYYEEEERQRGNFPDRFSGHQFPNYSSELNVNALLLGDSALYLCASSEDTNYGYTFGSGTRLTVV.

This chain's CDR3 is CASSQVFPTSGGGNEQFF. As DNA, the CDR3 is TGTGCCAGCAGCCAAGTCTTCCCTACTAGCGGGGGAGGAAATGAGCAGTTCTTC. The gene calls are TRBV3-1 (or the pseudogene TRBV3-2) and TRBJ2-1, with TRBD2 matching over 11 bases. The germline V gene has CDR1 LGHDT and CDR2 YNNKEL (reference sequence). Trimming at V came to 1 base and at J to 7 bases, leaving 12 bases not matched to a gene. This CDR3 spans 18 amino acids.

The chain links TRBV5-4 to TRBJ2-2; D could derive from TRBD1 or TRBD2 (5 bases each). Germline V gives CDR1 SGHNT, CDR2 YYREEE (reference sequence). V was clipped by 2 bases and J by 7 bases, with 18 bases between them. This CDR3 region has 16 residues. DNA of the CDR3: TGTGCCAGCAGCTTACCGGGACCAGGGTCCCGCGGGGAGCTGTTTTTT. Its translation is CASSLPGPGSRGELFF.

V is TRBV27 and J is TRBJ1-2, with 7 bases lining up with TRBD1. CDR1 is MNHEY and CDR2 is SMNVEV in the germline V gene (reference sequence). J was trimmed by 6 bases and V by 8 bases; bases with no gene match: 15. The length of the CDR3 is 15 residues. CDR3 sequence reads: CASRQGRIFTDGYTF. Here the CDR3 DNA reads TGTGCCAGCCGACAGGGACGGATTTTTACAGATGGCTACACCTTC.

This rearrangement joins TRBV2 to TRBJ1-2, with unresolved D. Germline V gene data show CDR1 as SNHLY and CDR2 as FYNNEI. The V and J ends lost 3 bases and 2 bases respectively, with 7 bases between them. This CDR3 is built from 13 residues. This CDR3 reads CASSDEFNYGYTF. The CDR3 nucleotides read TGTGCCAGCAGTGATGAGTTCAACTATGGCTACACCTTC.

This rearrangement joins TRBV7-9 to TRBJ2-5, with D possibly being TRBD1 or TRBD2 (5 bases each). Trimming cost V 5 bases and J 2 bases, with 21 bases left between them. Germline V CDR1 and CDR2: SEHNR, FQNEAQ (reference sequence). The CDR3 totals 17 residues. In DNA, the CDR3 is TGTGCCAGCAGCGGAGGAAGACAGATTCTGTTTCAAGAGACCCAGTACTTC. Protein sequence: CASSGGRQILFQETQYF.

V and J are TRBV5-4 and TRBJ1-2; D is possibly TRBD1 (6 bases). Trimming stripped 2 bases from V and 6 bases from J, with 17 bases between. Germline CDR1 reads SGHNT; CDR2 reads YYREEE (reference sequence). The CDR3 sequence is 15 residues long. CDR3 region: CASSFPTGITDGYTF. The CDR3 DNA follows: TGTGCCAGCAGCTTCCCGACAGGAATAACTGATGGCTACACCTTC.

The chain joins TRBV24-1 to TRBJ2-2; no clear D gene. Germline V gene sequence: CDR1 KGHDR, CDR2 SFDVKD. V was trimmed by 3 bases and J by 6 bases, leaving 16 bases between them. The CDR3 loop spans 16 amino acids. The CDR3 DNA reads as TGTGCCACCAGTGATAGCCGGGCGAAGTATTCCGGGGAGCTGTTTTTT. Translated: CATSDSRAKYSGELFF.

This chain joins TRBV6-6 and TRBJ1-1; unclear D gene. V shed 2 bases and J shed 3 bases, with 10 bases lying between them. Germline V gene sequence: CDR1 MNHNY, CDR2 SVGAGI (reference sequence). This CDR3 has 14 amino acids. CDR3 sequence reads: CASSYGKMDTEAFF. DNA for the CDR3: TGTGCCAGCAGTTACGGGAAGATGGACACTGAAGCTTTCTTT.